Presented here are 20 T cell receptor beta chains from one specimen sequenced in a study of cytomegalovirus exposure and HLA in healthy donors. PCR primers comprised 60 Vbeta and 13 Jbeta primers. Here immunoSEQ multiplex PCR was the method, and the copy in TCRdb shows in-frame clones only, minus some. The table includes some 170,000 clones, 80% to 90% detected once. Sequenced material: PBMCs. Source of these receptors: a woman younger than 30 in good health and CMV-seronegative.

The rearrangement uses TRBV6-5 and TRBJ2-7; D is undetermined. The CDR3 contains 12 residues. Deletions cut 6 bases from V and 7 bases from J, with 13 bases between. Per the germline V gene, CDR1 is MNHEY and CDR2 is SVGAGI. The CDR3 protein is CASRFPVREQYF. The CDR3, as DNA: TGTGCCAGCAGGTTCCCGGTACGAGAGCAGTACTTC.

This clone showed up just once. The V call is TRBV27, the J call TRBJ1-1, with D maybe TRBD1 (5 bases). Trimming stripped 4 bases from V and 4 bases from J, with 16 bases between. The germline V gene encodes CDR1 MNHEY and CDR2 SMNVEV (reference sequence). The CDR3 spans 15 residues. CDR3 nucleotides: TGTGCCAGCAGTTCCTCGACCTGGGGCGGCACTGAAGCTTTCTTT. This translates into CASSSSTWGGTEAFF.

Only one count was recorded for this clone. The rearrangement uses TRBV18 and TRBJ2-7; a possible D gene is TRBD1 (6 bases). Trimming took 3 bases from V and 2 from J, leaving 11 bases between them. Germline values: CDR1 KGHSH, CDR2 LQKENI. The length of the CDR3 is 14 residues. The CDR3 DNA sequence: TGTGCCAGCTCACCTTTAGACAGGACCTACGAGCAGTACTTC. It specifies CASSPLDRTYEQYF.

V usage is TRBV2 and J usage is TRBJ1-4; TRBD1 is a possible D gene (6 bases). With 3 bases removed from V and 6 bases from J, the gap between germline ends came to 17 bases. The CDR3 is 16 amino acids. CDR1 is SNHLY and CDR2 is FYNNEI in the germline V gene. DNA for the CDR3: TGTGCCAGCAGTGATCTAGGGGGGGTGAGAGATGAAAAACTGTTTTTT. Its protein product is CASSDLGGVRDEKLFF.

The table lists this clone with a few counts. CDR3 DNA: TGTGCCAGCAGCTCAACGGGAGAAGCTTTCTTT. Its translation: CASSSTGEAFF. The chain recombines TRBV7-9 with TRBJ1-1; the D is unclear. Trimming left V 4 bases short and J 8 bases short, with 8 bases between. Germline V lookup: CDR1 SEHNR, CDR2 FQNEAQ (reference sequence). This CDR3 contains 11 residues.

The chain is built from TRBV27 and TRBJ1-2; perhaps TRBD1 as D (5 bases). Per the germline V gene, CDR1 is MNHEY and CDR2 is SMNVEV (reference sequence). The CDR3 runs 14 residues. Trimming took off 5 bases at V and 12 bases at J, with 22 bases between the two ends. The DNA of the CDR3 is TGTGCCAGCAGTCCGACAGTGCTCCGTCCCCTGCACACCTTC. Protein: CASSPTVLRPLHTF.

V usage is TRBV6-1 and J usage is TRBJ2-6, with D perhaps matching TRBD1 (5 bases). From germline, CDR1 is MNHNS and CDR2 SASEGT. Between the trimmed V and J ends, which lost 3 bases and 2 bases, there was a span of 8 bases. The CDR3 is 15 residues long. Here the CDR3 DNA reads TGTGCCAGCAGTGACAGGGCAGCTGGGGCCAACGTCCTGACTTTC. It encodes CASSDRAAGANVLTF.

This rearrangement joins TRBV7-9 to TRBJ1-1; no clear D gene. CDR1 is SEHNR, CDR2 FQNEAQ, per germline (reference sequence). This CDR3 comprises 15 residues. Deletions cut 1 base from V and 5 bases from J, with 14 bases between. This CDR3 reads CASSLGEKRRTEAFF. Here the CDR3 DNA reads TGTGCCAGCAGCTTAGGCGAGAAGCGTAGGACTGAAGCTTTCTTT.

The chain employs TRBV7-9 and TRBJ1-4; D unresolved. This CDR3 is built from 15 residues. With 5 bases removed from V and 0 bases from J, the gap between germline ends came to 10 bases. Germline CDR1 is SEHNR and CDR2 is FQNEAQ (reference sequence). CDR3: CASSPTVATNEKLFF. The CDR3 region has the DNA TGTGCCAGCAGCCCTACGGTTGCAACTAATGAAAAACTGTTTTTT.

V usage is TRBV19 and J usage is TRBJ1-1; maybe TRBD1 (6 bases). V was cut by 4 bases and J by 5 bases, with 8 bases left in between. The CDR3 consists of 12 residues. CDR1 is LNHDA, CDR2 SQIVND, per germline (reference sequence). The CDR3, as DNA: TGTGCCAGTAGTAACAGGGTTACTGAAGCTTTCTTT. It specifies CASSNRVTEAFF.

The rearrangement links TRBV2 to TRBJ2-7; 9 bases line up with TRBD2. This CDR3 is 15 amino acids long. Germline V CDR1 and CDR2: SNHLY, FYNNEI. The V and J ends lost 4 bases and 5 bases, in that order; junction bases with no gene match: 9. In DNA, the CDR3 is TGTGCCAGCAGTGGTTGGGTAGCGGGAGTAAACGAGCAGTACTTC. Translated, it gives CASSGWVAGVNEQYF. The full variable domain, its missing parts supplied by reference TRBV2 and TRBJ2-7, is EPEVTQTPSHQVTQMGQEVILRCVPISNHLYFYWYRQILGQKVEFLVSFYNNEISEKSEIFDDQFSVERPDGSNFTLKIRSTKLEDSAMYFCASSGWVAGVNEQYFGPGTRLTVT.

The chain carries TRBV7-2 and TRBJ2-7, with D possibly TRBD2 on 5 matching bases. The germline V and J ends were trimmed by 1 base and 9 bases, with 10 bases remaining between them. CDR1 is SGHTA and CDR2 is FQGNSA in the germline V gene. The CDR3 totals 12 residues. The CDR3, as DNA: TGTGCCAGCAGCTTAGGGGTAGGGAGGCAGTACTTC. Its translation: CASSLGVGRQYF. Supplemented by reference TRBV7-2 and TRBJ2-7, the full variable domain reads GAGVSQSPSNKVTEKGKDVELRCDPISGHTALYWYRQSLGQGLEFLIYFQGNSAPDKSGLPSDRFSAERTGGSVSTLTIQRTQQEDSAVYLCASSLGVGRQYFGPGTRLTVT.

Details on this clone: Its ends do not fully match the called genes, so a read error is possible. The chain joins TRBV7-9 to TRBJ2-7; 8 bases match TRBD2. The CDR3 runs to 12 residues. In germline, CDR1 is SEHNR, CDR2 FQNEAQ (reference sequence). In nucleotides, the CDR3 is TGTTCCAGCGGGGGACAAGGAAACGAGCAGTACTTC. It specifies CSSGGQGNEQYF.

This sequence joins TRBV28 and TRBJ2-1; D is perhaps TRBD1 (6 bases). The CDR3 runs to 15 residues. Trimming removed 4 bases from V and 5 bases from J, with 15 bases in between. Germline V CDR1 and CDR2: MDHEN, SYDVKM. The CDR3 nucleotides read TGTGCCAGCAGTTCCCCCCCGACAGGCAACAATGAGCAGTTCTTC. Its protein is CASSSPPTGNNEQFF.

The chain is built from TRBV5-1 and TRBJ2-1; possible D gene TRBD2, 6 bases. The length of the CDR3 is 14 residues. CDR1 SGHRS and CDR2 YFSETQ come from the germline V gene. V shed 2 bases and J shed 6 bases, with 12 bases lying between them. Here the CDR3 reads CASSFRRGGNEQFF. DNA of the CDR3: TGCGCCAGCAGCTTCAGGCGGGGAGGCAATGAGCAGTTCTTC.

This clone was seen just once. The rearrangement uses TRBV18 and TRBJ1-2; no firm D call. V was shortened by 0 bases and J by 4 bases, with 12 bases between the two germline ends. Germline V lookup: CDR1 KGHSH, CDR2 LQKENI. The CDR3 has 15 amino acids. The CDR3 nucleotides are TGTGCCAGCTCACCACCTTCTGCCGAGGGCTATGGCTACACCTTC. Encoded protein: CASSPPSAEGYGYTF.

The chain employs TRBV15 and TRBJ1-1; unclear D gene. This CDR3 comprises 15 residues. Trimming took off 1 base at V and 1 base at J, with 10 bases between the two ends. Germline V gives CDR1 LNHNV, CDR2 YYDKDF (reference sequence). The CDR3 DNA follows: TGTGCCACCAGCAGAGGGTTCAACAGGAACACTGAAGCTTTCTTT. It yields the protein CATSRGFNRNTEAFF.

V and J are TRBV18 and TRBJ2-7; TRBD1 matches 8 bases. Germline trimming cut 0 bases from V and 1 base from J; bases unmatched to any gene: 8. CDR1 KGHSH and CDR2 LQKENI come from the germline V gene. CDR3 size: 17 residues. CDR3 amino acids: CASSPPADRGTSYEQYF. DNA of the CDR3: TGTGCCAGCTCACCACCCGCCGACAGGGGAACATCCTACGAGCAGTACTTC.

This chain uses TRBV2 with TRBJ1-2, with 10 bases lining up with TRBD1. The CDR3 is 13 amino acids. With 6 bases clipped from V and 3 bases from J, the junction kept 1 base outside the gene matches. Germline CDR1 SNHLY, CDR2 FYNNEI. As DNA, the CDR3 is TGTGCCAGCAGAGGGACAGGGGACTATGGCTACACCTTC. Protein: CASRGTGDYGYTF.

The chain has TRBV19 and TRBJ1-2; D is perhaps TRBD1 (6 bases). The CDR3 extends over 13 amino acids. V lost 10 bases and J lost 5, with 17 bases in between. The germline V gene has CDR1 LNHDA and CDR2 SQIVND (reference sequence). CDR3 loop: CATADSFLYGYTF. The DNA for the CDR3 is TGTGCCACAGCGGACAGTTTCCTTTATGGCTACACCTTC.